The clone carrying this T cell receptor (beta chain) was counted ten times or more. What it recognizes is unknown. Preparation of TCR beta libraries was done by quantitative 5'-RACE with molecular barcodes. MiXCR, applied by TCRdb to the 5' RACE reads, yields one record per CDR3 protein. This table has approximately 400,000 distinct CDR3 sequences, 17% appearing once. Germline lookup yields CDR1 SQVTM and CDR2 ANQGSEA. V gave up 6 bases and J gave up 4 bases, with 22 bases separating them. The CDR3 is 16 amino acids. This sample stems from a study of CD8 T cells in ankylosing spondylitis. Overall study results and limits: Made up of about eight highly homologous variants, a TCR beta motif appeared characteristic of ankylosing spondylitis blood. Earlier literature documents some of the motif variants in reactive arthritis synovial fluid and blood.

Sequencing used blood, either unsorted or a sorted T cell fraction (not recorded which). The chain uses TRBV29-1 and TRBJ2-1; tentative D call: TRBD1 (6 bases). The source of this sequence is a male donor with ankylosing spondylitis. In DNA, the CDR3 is TGCAGCGTCCACAGGGACCGACCTACAAATTACAATGAGCAGTTCTTC. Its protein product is CSVHRDRPTNYNEQFF.